The 5 T cell receptor beta chains in this list originate from one sample, sequenced in a study of OX40 agonist ivuxolimab in advanced cancers. TCRdb keeps only in-frame clones here, not all; method: immunoSEQ multiplex PCR. The repertoire holds over 40,000 clones, roughly 80% seen once, with approximately 3% in the top ten. Sequenced here: CD4+ or CD8+ T cells sorted from blood, sampled in a trial of the OX40 agonist ivuxolimab. These receptors were obtained from an adult with an advanced solid tumor such as melanoma, head and neck, liver or kidney cancer.

The chain joins TRBV7-2 to TRBJ2-3, with 9 bases identical to TRBD2. The CDR3 totals 16 residues. V lost 5 bases, J lost 2 bases, and 8 bases stayed unmatched. CDR1 is SGHTA, CDR2 FQGNSA, per germline. CDR3 protein: CASSTTGTSPTDTQYF. The CDR3 DNA sequence: TGTGCCAGCAGCACAACCGGGACTAGCCCCACAGATACGCAGTATTTT.

The genes are TRBV27 and TRBJ2-1, with unresolved D. Germline V CDR1 and CDR2: MNHEY, SMNVEV (reference sequence). The CDR3 is 13 amino acids. V dropped 4 bases and J dropped 5 bases, with 9 bases sitting between them. CDR3 region: CASSYGPHNEQFF. DNA of the CDR3: TGTGCCAGCAGTTACGGGCCCCACAATGAGCAGTTCTTC.

This chain joins TRBV5-1 and TRBJ2-3, with D perhaps matching TRBD1 (6 bases). Deletions cut 0 bases from V and 3 bases from J, with 11 bases between. Germline V gives CDR1 SGHRS, CDR2 YFSETQ. This CDR3 is 15 amino acids long. As DNA, the CDR3 is TGCGCCAGCAGCTTGGGAACAGGGAAGACAGATACGCAGTATTTT. Its protein product is CASSLGTGKTDTQYF.

This clone showed up just a few times. The V and J genes are TRBV13 and TRBJ1-6; D gene uncertain. Germline-derived CDR1 and CDR2 are PRHDT and FYEKMQ (reference sequence). Trimming took off 0 bases at V and 6 bases at J, with 9 bases between the two ends. This CDR3 is built from 15 residues. DNA of the CDR3: TGTGCCAGCAGCTTAGGCGCGGTCCCTAATTCACCCCTCCACTTT. This codes for CASSLGAVPNSPLHF.

The rearrangement uses TRBV6-6 and TRBJ2-2; the match to TRBD1 covers 7 bases. The germline V gene has CDR1 MNHNY and CDR2 SVGAGI (reference sequence). V shed 6 bases and J 2 bases; nucleotides not matched to a gene: 6. CDR3 length equals 15 residues. The DNA for the CDR3 is TGTGCCAGCAGACGACAGGGAACCAACACCGGGGAGCTGTTTTTT. Translating gives CASRRQGTNTGELFF.